These 25 T cell receptor beta chains were all obtained from the same sample, sequenced in a study of CD8 T cells in Susac syndrome. The RNA input was about 0.5 to 1 ug, and it was reverse transcribed with random hexamers. TCRdb independently ran MiXCR on the immunoSEQ multiplex PCR reads; one entry per CDR3 protein. The table lists 150,000 to 200,000 distinct CDR3 sequences, 85% to 95% of them singletons. Material for sequencing was CD8+ T cells from PBMCs. These receptors came from a human donor with multiple sclerosis.

In its sample, this clonotype was seen once. This chain links TRBV7-9 with TRBJ2-7, with a possible D match to TRBD2 (6 bases). Between the trimmed V and J ends, which lost 10 bases and 4 bases, there was a span of 20 bases. Germline V CDR1 and CDR2: SEHNR, FQNEAQ (reference sequence). This CDR3 spans 14 amino acids. CDR3 DNA sequence: TGTGCCACCTCGAGGAGCGGGCCCCTATACGAGCAGTACTTC. Amino acids: CATSRSGPLYEQYF.

The V gene is TRBV15, the J gene TRBJ2-2; weak D call: TRBD2 (5 bases). The V end was cut by 5 bases, the J end by 2 bases, with 12 bases between. The CDR3 runs 15 residues. Germline values: CDR1 LNHNV, CDR2 YYDKDF (reference sequence). Here the CDR3 reads CATSSADSNTGELFF. The CDR3 bases are TGTGCCACCAGCTCAGCGGACTCAAACACCGGGGAGCTGTTTTTT. The variable domain in full, with the rest retrieved from reference TRBV15 and TRBJ2-2, is DAMVIQNPRYQVTQFGKPVTLSCSQTLNHNVMYWYQQKSSQAPKLLFHYYDKDFNNEADTPDNFQSRRPNTSFCFLDIRSPGLGDTAMYLCATSSADSNTGELFFGEGSRLTVL.

The J gene is TRBJ2-7, the V gene TRBV4-1; 7 bases line up with TRBD2. J gave up 4 bases and V 3 bases, and 12 bases lay outside the gene matches. CDR3 length equals 16 residues. CDR1 and CDR2 (germline): MGHRA, YSYEKL. The CDR3 DNA is TGCGCCAGCAGCCAGTCGAGGGAGGGGAAACCTTACGAGCAGTACTTC. Protein: CASSQSREGKPYEQYF.

The gene calls are TRBV27 and TRBJ2-3; TRBD2 agrees at 8 bases. Germline values: CDR1 MNHEY, CDR2 SMNVEV (reference sequence). This CDR3 is 15 amino acids long. V was pared by 2 bases and J by 5 bases, with 6 bases of the junction left unmatched. Here the CDR3 DNA reads TGTGCCAGCAGTTTAAACGGGGGGGGAGGAGATACGCAGTATTTT. Amino acid sequence: CASSLNGGGGDTQYF.

The chain couples TRBV6-1 to TRBJ1-5, with D maybe TRBD1 (6 bases). Between the trimmed V and J ends, which lost 4 bases and 7 bases, there was a span of 17 bases. CDR3 size: 15 residues. The germline CDR1 and CDR2 sequences are MNHNS and SASEGT. CDR3 sequence: CASSGYREVVQPQHF. As DNA, the CDR3 is TGTGCCAGCAGTGGCTACAGGGAGGTCGTCCAGCCCCAGCATTTT.

The chain is built from TRBV28 and TRBJ2-5; maybe TRBD2 (6 bases). Trimming took 7 bases from V and 1 from J, leaving 19 bases between them. This CDR3 spans 16 amino acids. CDR1 is MDHEN, CDR2 SYDVKM, per germline. Here the CDR3 reads CASTLGEATIQETQYF. The CDR3 coding sequence is TGTGCCAGCACCCTCGGGGAGGCTACAATCCAAGAGACCCAGTACTTC.

This chain connects TRBV11-2 to TRBJ2-7; TRBD1 matches at 7 bases. J was trimmed by 2 bases and V by 4 bases; bases with no gene match: 2. The germline V gene encodes CDR1 SGHAT and CDR2 FQNNGV. The CDR3 contains 13 residues. The CDR3 bases are TGTGCCAGCAGCTGGGGGACAGCCTACGAGCAGTACTTC. This codes for CASSWGTAYEQYF. The complete variable domain, with remaining parts taken from reference TRBV11-2 and TRBJ2-7, reads EAGVAQSPRYKIIEKRQSVAFWCNPISGHATLYWYQQILGQGPKLLIQFQNNGVVDDSQLPKDRFSAERLKGVDSTLKIQPAKLEDSAVYLCASSWGTAYEQYFGPGTRLTVT.

The chain has TRBV3-1 and TRBJ2-1; TRBD2 matches 7 bases. Germline CDR1 and CDR2: LGHDT and YNNKEL (reference sequence). The CDR3 runs 13 residues. With V trimmed by 4 bases and J by 8 bases, 5 bases remained unmatched. This CDR3 reads CASSREGLDEQFF. The CDR3 DNA sequence: TGTGCCAGCAGCCGGGAGGGCCTAGATGAGCAGTTCTTC.

This clonotype was detected once. The chain is built from TRBV29-1 and TRBJ1-2; 7 bases align to TRBD1. Trimming took 6 bases from V and 5 from J; bases not matched to a gene: 6. The CDR3 extends over 12 amino acids. The germline V gene has CDR1 SQVTM and CDR2 ANQGSEA. The CDR3 sequence is CSVKIQGYGYTF. In nucleotides, the CDR3 is TGCAGCGTGAAGATACAGGGGTATGGCTACACCTTC.

This chain uses TRBV27 with TRBJ2-1, with 8 positions matching TRBD2. The CDR3 totals 14 residues. V shed 2 bases and J 10 bases; nucleotides not matched to a gene: 7. Germline CDR1 reads MNHEY; CDR2 reads SMNVEV (reference sequence). The CDR3 region is CASSLRGGPREQFF. CDR3 coding DNA: TGTGCCAGCAGTTTACGGGGGGGGCCTCGAGAGCAGTTCTTC.

V gene TRBV7-9 combines with J gene TRBJ2-7; D unresolved. The CDR3 is made up of 15 amino acids. The germline V gene has CDR1 SEHNR and CDR2 FQNEAQ (reference sequence). Trimming shortened V by 1 base and J by 0 bases, and 10 bases separated the two germline ends. CDR3 DNA sequence: TGTGCCAGCAGCTTAGGCAGAAGCCTCTCCTACGAGCAGTACTTC. Residues: CASSLGRSLSYEQYF.

This sequence joins TRBV7-9 and TRBJ1-1; D unclear. The V end lost 9 bases, the J end lost 3 bases, and 14 bases lay between the germline ends. Germline loops: CDR1 SEHNR, CDR2 FQNEAQ (reference sequence). The CDR3 consists of 13 residues. As DNA, the CDR3 is TGTGCCAGTATAAAGCCGTTGGACACTGAAGCTTTCTTT. Its protein is CASIKPLDTEAFF.

The chain has TRBV4-1 and TRBJ1-2; D not resolved. The V end was cut by 1 base, the J end by 7 bases, with 16 bases between. The germline V gene encodes CDR1 MGHRA and CDR2 YSYEKL. The CDR3 runs 15 residues. DNA for the CDR3: TGCGCCAGCAGCCAAGCCTTAGCGGGGATGGGTGGCTACACCTTC. Amino acid sequence: CASSQALAGMGGYTF.

The chain is built from TRBV3-1 and TRBJ1-5, with D hard to call. Germline CDR1 LGHDT, CDR2 YNNKEL (reference sequence). This CDR3 spans 14 amino acids. Trimming shortened V by 5 bases and J by 0 bases, and 8 bases separated the two germline ends. Written as DNA, the CDR3 is TGTGCCAGCAGCAAGACGTATAGCAATCAGCCCCAGCATTTT. Its protein product is CASSKTYSNQPQHF.

The gene calls are TRBV6-1 and TRBJ1-2; D gene unclear. Germline V lookup: CDR1 MNHNS, CDR2 SASEGT. The CDR3 covers 14 residues. Trimming removed 6 bases from V and 0 bases from J, with 11 bases in between. CDR3 protein: CASSAGRANYGYTF. CDR3 nucleotide sequence: TGTGCCAGCAGCGCCGGGAGAGCTAACTATGGCTACACCTTC.

The rearrangement joins TRBV6-5 to TRBJ2-1; 8 bases are a match to TRBD1. Trimming removed 6 bases from V and 0 bases from J; junction bases left unmatched: 4. The CDR3 covers 15 residues. From germline, CDR1 is MNHEY and CDR2 SVGAGI. The CDR3 DNA is TGTGCCAGCAGCCCGGGACAGGCCTCCTACAATGAGCAGTTCTTC. This gives the protein CASSPGQASYNEQFF.

The DNA for the CDR3 is TGTGCCAGCAGTATCTGGGGGGCCCACGAGCAGTACTTC. Translating it yields CASSIWGAHEQYF. The V and J genes are TRBV28 and TRBJ2-7; D could derive from TRBD1 or TRBD2 (6 bases each). CDR3 length: 13 amino acids. The germline CDR1 and CDR2 sequences are MDHEN and SYDVKM. The ends were cut back, 5 bases at V and 5 bases at J, with 13 bases in the middle.

The chain has TRBV10-3 and TRBJ2-3; 12 positions match TRBD2. Looked up from germline, CDR1 is ENHRY and CDR2 is SYGVKD. The J segment lost 0 bases and the V segment lost 0 bases, leaving 1 base of the junction unmatched. This CDR3 comprises 17 residues. The CDR3 DNA follows: TGTGCCATCAGTGAGTCCGGGACTAGCGGGAGCACAGATACGCAGTATTTT. It is translated as CAISESGTSGSTDTQYF.

The CDR3, as DNA: TGTGCCAGCAGTTTATCGAGGCATTCCATGTATGGCTACACCTTC. Protein sequence: CASSLSRHSMYGYTF. This rearrangement joins TRBV27 to TRBJ1-2; D remains unclear. Trimming took 0 bases from V and 5 from J, leaving 13 bases between them. The CDR3 length is 15 residues. Germline V gene data show CDR1 as MNHEY and CDR2 as SMNVEV (reference sequence).

The V call is TRBV6-2 or TRBV6-3, the J call TRBJ2-1, with 10 bases identical to TRBD2. The CDR3 is 15 residues long. The germline gives CDR1 MNHEY, CDR2 SVGEGT. Trimming at V came to 6 bases and at J to 8 bases, leaving 10 bases not matched to a gene. The CDR3 DNA sequence: TGTGCCAGCAGCTCAATAGCGGGAGGCTGGGATGAGCAGTTCTTC. Residues: CASSSIAGGWDEQFF.

J is TRBJ1-1 and V is TRBV6-5; unclear D gene. CDR1 and CDR2 from the germline V gene are MNHEY and SVGAGI. CDR3 length: 15 residues. Trimming removed 0 bases at V and 4 bases at J, with 12 bases between. The CDR3 protein is CASSYSIGLRTEAFF. CDR3 DNA: TGTGCCAGCAGTTACTCGATCGGGTTGCGCACTGAAGCTTTCTTT.

The CDR3 DNA sequence: TGCAGCGTGGACAGCCACCACGGGACTGAAGCTTTCTTT. Translating gives CSVDSHHGTEAFF. The chain couples TRBV29-1 to TRBJ1-1; D is perhaps TRBD1 (6 bases). The V end was cut by 6 bases, the J end by 5 bases, with 16 bases between. The length of the CDR3 is 13 residues. CDR1 is SQVTM and CDR2 is ANQGSEA in the germline V gene.

V and J are TRBV7-9 and TRBJ1-2, with a possible D match to TRBD1 (5 bases). Germline V gives CDR1 SEHNR, CDR2 FQNEAQ (reference sequence). This CDR3 has 16 amino acids. Deletions cut 2 bases from V and 0 bases from J, with 13 bases between. CDR3 sequence reads: CASSLLGDYTNYGYTF. For the CDR3, the DNA is TGTGCCAGCAGCTTATTAGGGGACTACACTAACTATGGCTACACCTTC.

The chain recombines TRBV19 with TRBJ2-4, with 13 bases lining up with TRBD2. Germline trimming cut 5 bases from V and 3 bases from J; bases unmatched to any gene: 7. Per germline, CDR1 LNHDA and CDR2 SQIVND (reference sequence). The CDR3 has 17 amino acids. This CDR3 reads CASSVLAGGSNKNIQYF. The CDR3 DNA reads TGTGCCAGTAGTGTACTAGCGGGAGGGTCCAACAAAAACATTCAGTACTTC.

The chain is built from TRBV12-3 or TRBV12-4 and TRBJ2-5; possible D gene TRBD1, 5 bases. V shed 6 bases and J shed 5 bases, with 13 bases lying between them. CDR3 length: 13 residues. The CDR3 DNA sequence: TGTGCCAGCAGCAAGACAGCTTGGGAGACCCAGTACTTC. It encodes CASSKTAWETQYF.